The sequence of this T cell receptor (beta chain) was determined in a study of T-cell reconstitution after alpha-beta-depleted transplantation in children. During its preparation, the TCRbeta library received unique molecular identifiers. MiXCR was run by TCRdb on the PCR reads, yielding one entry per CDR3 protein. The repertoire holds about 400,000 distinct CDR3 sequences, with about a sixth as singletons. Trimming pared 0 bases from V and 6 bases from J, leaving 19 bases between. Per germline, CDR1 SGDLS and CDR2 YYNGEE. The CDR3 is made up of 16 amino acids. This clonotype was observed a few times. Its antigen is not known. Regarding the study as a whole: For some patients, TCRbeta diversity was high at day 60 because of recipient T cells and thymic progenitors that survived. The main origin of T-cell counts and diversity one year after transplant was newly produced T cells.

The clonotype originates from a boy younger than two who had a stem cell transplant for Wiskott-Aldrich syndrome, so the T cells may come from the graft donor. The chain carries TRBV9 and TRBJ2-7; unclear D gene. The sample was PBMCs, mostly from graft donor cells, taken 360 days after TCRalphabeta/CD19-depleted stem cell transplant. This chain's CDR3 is CASSVGVSPESSEQYF. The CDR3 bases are TGTGCCAGCAGCGTAGGGGTGTCGCCGGAGAGTTCCGAGCAGTACTTC.